This paragraph covers one TCR beta chain sequence. Its cognate antigen is unknown. The record originates from a study of T cell repertoires in cytomegalovirus infection. From the reads, TCRdb called clonotypes with MiXCR, one entry per CDR3 protein. The sample has roughly 500,000 distinct CDR3 sequences, about 42% seen once. The length of the CDR3 is 13 residues. Germline assignment: CDR1 SEHNR and CDR2 FQNEAQ (reference sequence). V shed 4 bases and J 5 bases; nucleotides not matched to a gene: 1. The sample was cultured PBMCs, taken from culture after CMV antigen stimulation. The chain joins TRBV7-9 to TRBJ2-7; 11 bases align to TRBD2. The sequence was obtained from a human donor in good health (CMV status not recorded). Some clones in this sample may be carry-over from other donors' samples. The CDR3 nucleotides read TGTGCCAGCAGCTCGGGACTAGCGGACGAGCAGTACTTC. Its protein product is CASSSGLADEQYF. Looking up the rest from reference TRBV7-9 and TRBJ2-7 gives the full variable domain: DTGVSQNPRHKITKRGQNVTFRCDPISEHNRLYWYRQTLGQGPEFLTYFQNEAQLEKSRLLSDRFSAERPKGSFSTLEIQRTEQGDSAMYLCASSSGLADEQYFGPGTRLTVT.